This TCR beta chain comes out of a study of T cell clonotyping in hematopoietic cell transplantation. Samples: about 28 days before transplant, then days 30, 100 and 180 after. Profiling relied on immunoSEQ multiplex PCR, and the TCRdb table lists in-frame clones only, not all of them. This table holds some 6,000 clones, approximately 91% found once. With regard to this clone: Germline and junction disagree at one end, which may indicate a read error.

Germline V gene sequence: CDR1 GTSNPN, CDR2 SVGIG (reference sequence). CDR3 length equals 12 residues. The sequencing here drew on peripheral blood mononuclear cells, taken 100 days after allogeneic stem cell transplant. This receptor was obtained from a female patient in her fifties or sixties who had an allogeneic stem cell transplant from an unrelated donor, so T cells may come from the graft donor. Some clones in this sample may be carry-over from other donors' samples. V usage is TRBV30 and J usage is TRBJ2-7; 10 bases are shared with TRBD2. DNA of the CDR3: TGTGCCTGGAGCGCTCCGAGCGGGAGGGCCCACTTC. Protein sequence: CAWSAPSGRAHF.